The 9 T cell receptor beta chains reported below all come from one sample, sequenced in a study of T cells in localized non-small cell lung cancer. Clones were read by immunoSEQ multiplex PCR, and TCRdb kept only the in-frame ones, dropping some. Of fewer than 2,000 clones listed, 20% to 25% are singletons. The material was normal lung tissue next to the tumor, obtained before any cancer treatment. These receptors originate from a woman aged 35 to 70 with stage I lung adenocarcinoma.

This chain links TRBV23-1 with TRBJ1-1; 7 bases map to TRBD1. TRBV23-1 falls under the ORF class, with uncertain function. CDR3 length equals 13 residues. V lost 6 bases to trimming and J lost 6 bases; unmatched junction nucleotides: 7. CDR3 region: CASSSQGSAEAFF. The CDR3 DNA follows: TGCGCCAGCAGCTCACAGGGGAGCGCTGAAGCTTTCTTT.

This clone was counted only a few times. The CDR3 protein is CASSLDGGPRQPQHF. DNA of the CDR3: TGTGCCAGCAGCTTAGACGGGGGGCCCAGGCAGCCCCAGCATTTT. The rearrangement uses TRBV11-3 and TRBJ1-5; D might be TRBD1 (6 bases). The V gene's germline CDR1 is SGHNT and CDR2 YENEEA. This CDR3 has 15 amino acids. With 0 bases removed from V and 7 bases from J, the gap between germline ends came to 13 bases.

The chain employs TRBV2 and TRBJ1-5; the D is unclear. Trimming pared 5 bases from V and 4 bases from J, leaving 12 bases between. The CDR3 totals 14 residues. CDR1 SNHLY and CDR2 FYNNEI come from the germline V gene. CDR3 in amino acids: CASSPASRNQPQHF. The CDR3 DNA is TGTGCCAGCAGTCCAGCGTCCAGAAATCAGCCCCAGCATTTT.

This clone was counted between two and nine times. The chain joins TRBV19 to TRBJ2-5; D is undetermined. The V end lost 4 bases, the J end lost 4 bases, and 16 bases lay between the germline ends. The CDR3 loop spans 15 amino acids. Per germline, CDR1 LNHDA and CDR2 SQIVND (reference sequence). The CDR3 region is CASSTNGPPGETQYF. The DNA of the CDR3 is TGTGCCAGTAGTACGAACGGGCCACCAGGAGAGACCCAGTACTTC.

This chain uses TRBV11-3 with TRBJ2-3; D is unclear. Trimming cost V 0 bases and J 1 base, with 5 bases left between them. The CDR3 is 14 residues long. Germline CDR1 is SGHNT and CDR2 is YENEEA. The CDR3 region has the DNA TGTGCCAGCAGCTTAGACTACCGCACAGATACGCAGTATTTT. Translated: CASSLDYRTDTQYF. The whole variable domain, remainder taken from reference TRBV11-3 and TRBJ2-3, is EAGVVQSPRYKIIEKKQPVAFWCNPISGHNTLYWYLQNLGQGPELLIRYENEEAVDDSQLPKDRFSAERLKGVDSTLKIQPAELGDSAVYLCASSLDYRTDTQYFGPGTRLTVL.

The rearrangement joins TRBV9 to TRBJ1-1; weak D call: TRBD1 (5 bases). Germline V gene sequence: CDR1 SGDLS, CDR2 YYNGEE. Trimming removed 4 bases from V and 1 base from J, with 14 bases in between. The CDR3 sequence is 15 residues long. The CDR3 bases are TGTGCCAGCAGCCCCCAGAAAACAGGGAACACTGAAGCTTTCTTT. Protein: CASSPQKTGNTEAFF. Combining the CDR3 with reference TRBV9 and TRBJ1-1 gives the whole variable domain DSGVTQTPKHLITATGQRVTLRCSPRSGDLSVYWYQQSLDQGLQFLIQYYNGEERAKGNILERFSAQQFPDLHSELNLSSLELGDSALYFCASSPQKTGNTEAFFGQGTRLTVV.

The chain uses TRBV29-1 and TRBJ1-4; D is ambiguous. Trimming took 5 bases from V and 8 from J, leaving 15 bases between them. CDR1 SQVTM and CDR2 ANQGSEA come from the germline V gene. The CDR3 runs to 13 residues. The CDR3 DNA reads as TGCAGCGTTTTTTACGCCCGGGGAGAAAAACTGTTTTTT. This gives the protein CSVFYARGEKLFF.

J is TRBJ1-1 and V is TRBV9, with unresolved D. The CDR3 sequence is 13 residues long. CDR1 and CDR2 from the germline V gene are SGDLS and YYNGEE. Trimming removed 2 bases from V and 8 bases from J, with 13 bases in between. The CDR3 loop reads CASSVVAVGEAFF. In nucleotides, the CDR3 is TGTGCCAGCAGCGTGGTGGCAGTCGGAGAAGCTTTCTTT.

This clone has just a few counts. The chain links TRBV11-3 to TRBJ1-1, with D uncertain. The CDR3 totals 14 residues. Germline-derived CDR1 and CDR2 are SGHNT and YENEEA. V gave up 2 bases and J gave up 2 bases, with 9 bases separating them. This CDR3 reads CASSLTTANTEAFF. CDR3 sequence (DNA): TGTGCCAGCAGCTTAACTACAGCTAACACTGAAGCTTTCTTT.